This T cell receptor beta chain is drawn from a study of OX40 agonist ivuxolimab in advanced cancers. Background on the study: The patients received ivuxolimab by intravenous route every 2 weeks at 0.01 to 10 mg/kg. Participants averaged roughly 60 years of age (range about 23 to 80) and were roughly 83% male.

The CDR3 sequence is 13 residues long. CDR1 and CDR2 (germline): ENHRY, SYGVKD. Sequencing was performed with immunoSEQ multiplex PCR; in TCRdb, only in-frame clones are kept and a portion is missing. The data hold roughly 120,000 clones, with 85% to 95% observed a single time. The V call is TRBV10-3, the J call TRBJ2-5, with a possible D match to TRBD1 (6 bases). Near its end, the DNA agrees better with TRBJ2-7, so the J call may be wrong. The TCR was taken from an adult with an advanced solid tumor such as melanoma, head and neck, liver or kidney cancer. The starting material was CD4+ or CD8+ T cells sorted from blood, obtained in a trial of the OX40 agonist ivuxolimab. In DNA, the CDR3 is TGTGCCATCAGTCTACAGGGCTCCTACGAGCAGTACTTC. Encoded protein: CAISLQGSYEQYF.